This T cell receptor beta chain came from a study of control samples from healthy donors and cancer patients. Clones were sequenced by immunoSEQ multiplex PCR, and TCRdb holds only the in-frame ones, with some missing. The sample consists of about 180,000 clones, around 90% of them appearing once. Germline loops: CDR1 LNHNV, CDR2 YYDKDF (reference sequence). The ends lost 2 bases at V and 5 bases at J; junction bases unmatched: 6. The length of the CDR3 is 16 residues. The chain is built from TRBV15 and TRBJ1-5; 10 bases align to TRBD1. This TCR came from a woman in her forties or fifties in good health. Material: blood. The CDR3, as DNA: TGTGCCACCAGCAGAAGGACAGGGGGGAACCATCAGCCCCAGCATTTT. It yields the protein CATSRRTGGNHQPQHF.